This T cell receptor beta chain was recovered during a study of identical twins. TCRdb processed the 5' RACE reads anew with MiXCR; each CDR3 protein has one entry. The data contain some 590,000 distinct CDR3 sequences, nearly 10% of them singletons. V shed 3 bases, J shed 1 base, and the junction held 3 bases outside the gene matches. CDR1 is SGHVS, CDR2 FQNEAQ, per germline. This CDR3 spans 16 amino acids. Another study also made use of these data, one on yellow fever vaccine responses in identical twins.

The chain links TRBV7-8 to TRBJ2-2; 9 bases match TRBD1. The TCR sequence derives from a woman aged 18-29 years in good health. Material for sequencing was PBMCs. CDR3 protein: CASSFDRGMNTGELFF. CDR3 coding DNA: TGTGCCAGCAGCTTCGACAGGGGGATGAACACCGGGGAGCTGTTTTTT.